This entry features one TCR beta chain sequence. This sample is drawn from a study of blood T cell repertoires in COVID-19. About the study: Samples came from the United States, Italy and Spain, spanning acute and convalescent COVID-19. Nucleic acid was either cDNA or gDNA, and it came from T cells, B-cell-depleted T cells, or PBMCs.

Measured with immunoSEQ multiplex PCR; TCRdb has only the in-frame clones, and not every one. The data show some 130,000 clones, about 87% seen once. This clonotype was sampled from a human donor in a cohort sampled during active COVID-19. Material: peripheral blood.

The CDR3 loop is CASTLMTGRHTEAFF. In DNA form, the CDR3 reads TGTGCCAGCACCCTAATGACAGGGCGTCACACTGAAGCTTTCTTT. The chain recombines TRBV28 with TRBJ1-1; TRBD1 agrees at 7 bases. Germline V CDR1 and CDR2: MDHEN, SYDVKM. The junction had 11 bases not matched to a gene; V was cut back by 7 bases and J by 3 bases. The CDR3 contains 15 residues.